Included here is one T cell receptor beta chain sequence, with context. Original analysis: Reference gene primers were amplified, and this amplification served to estimate nucleated cell counts. TCRdb's copy holds only in-frame clones and misses some; the assay was immunoSEQ multiplex PCR. The V and J calls and the clone size are those of that table, but D and trimming were determined from the DNA. The sample contains approximately 450,000 clones, 80% to 90% of which appear only once. CDR3 length: 14 residues. The ends were cut back, 7 bases at V and 5 bases at J, with 17 bases in the middle. CDR1 is SEHNR and CDR2 is FQNEAQ in the germline V gene (reference sequence). The data derive from a study of blood T cell repertoires in COVID-19. The wider study: Sites in the United States, Italy and Spain provided acute and convalescent COVID-19 samples.

The gene calls are TRBV7-9 and TRBJ1-2; weak D call: TRBD1 (6 bases). The clonotype originates from a woman aged 25-40 years with acute or convalescent COVID-19. Sample: peripheral blood. CDR3 nucleotide sequence: TGTGCCAGCACCCGGACAGATTCCCTTTATGGCTACACCTTC. Translated, it gives CASTRTDSLYGYTF.